Shown below are 21 T cell receptor beta chains from a single sample sequenced in a study of blood T cell repertoires in COVID-19. Libraries were prepared by immunoSEQ multiplex PCR; TCRdb keeps only in-frame clonotypes and omits some of them. The data contain under 300,000 clones, about 83% of them singletons. Sequencing input: peripheral blood. Receptor source: a human donor in a cohort sampled during active COVID-19.

There are a few counts of this clone. The V call is TRBV19, the J call TRBJ2-5; 11 nucleotides align to TRBD2. In germline, CDR1 is LNHDA, CDR2 SQIVND (reference sequence). Trimming removed 6 bases from V and 5 bases from J; junction bases left unmatched: 8. The CDR3 covers 15 residues. The CDR3 sequence is CASSPMTSGKETQYF. The CDR3 DNA is TGTGCCAGTAGCCCCATGACTAGCGGGAAGGAGACCCAGTACTTC. Complete variable domain (other parts from reference TRBV19 and TRBJ2-5): DGGITQSPKYLFRKEGQNVTLSCEQNLNHDAMYWYRQDPGQGLRLIYYSQIVNDFQKGDIAEGYSVSREKKESFPLTVTSAQKNPTAFYLCASSPMTSGKETQYFGPGTRLLVL.

This chain connects TRBV5-4 to TRBJ1-2; perhaps TRBD1 as D (6 bases). Trimming shortened V by 0 bases and J by 4 bases, and 10 bases separated the two germline ends. Germline V CDR1 and CDR2: SGHNT, YYREEE (reference sequence). The CDR3 runs to 14 residues. Here the CDR3 DNA reads TGTGCCAGCAGCTTGGTGGGGGGGCTCTATGGCTACACCTTC. Protein: CASSLVGGLYGYTF.

The chain uses TRBV27 and TRBJ2-7; D perhaps matches TRBD1 (6 bases). The CDR3 covers 15 residues. Germline CDR1 is MNHEY and CDR2 is SMNVEV (reference sequence). The V and J ends lost 3 bases and 2 bases respectively, with 14 bases between them. CDR3 in amino acids: CASSFSITGTYEQYF. CDR3 in DNA: TGTGCCAGCAGTTTTTCCATCACAGGGACCTACGAGCAGTACTTC.

The rearrangement uses TRBV11-2 and TRBJ2-5; 8 bases line up with TRBD2. CDR3 length: 15 amino acids. CDR1 is SGHAT and CDR2 is FQNNGV in the germline V gene. The ends lost 3 bases at V and 5 bases at J; junction bases unmatched: 8. The CDR3 region is CASSLGRGELETQYF. The CDR3 DNA reads as TGTGCCAGCAGCTTGGGGCGGGGGGAACTGGAGACCCAGTACTTC.

This chain links TRBV3-1 (or the pseudogene TRBV3-2) with TRBJ2-7; D is possibly TRBD1 (5 bases). Germline CDR1 LGHDT, CDR2 YNNKEL (reference sequence). The CDR3 spans 14 residues. The germline V and J ends were trimmed by 1 base and 5 bases, with 12 bases remaining between them. The CDR3 DNA reads as TGTGCCAGCAGCCAAGTTCCAGGGTTTCACGAGCAGTACTTC. Translation: CASSQVPGFHEQYF.

V gene TRBV15 combines with J gene TRBJ2-5, with D maybe TRBD2 (6 bases). The CDR3 has 14 residues. Germline CDR1 and CDR2: LNHNV and YYDKDF (reference sequence). With 5 bases removed from V and 4 bases from J, the gap between germline ends came to 14 bases. The CDR3 DNA reads TGTGCCACCAGCGACCCGGGGGTCACAGAGACCCAGTACTTC. It is translated as CATSDPGVTETQYF.

The rearrangement joins TRBV18 to TRBJ1-1; D not resolved. The ends were cut back, 1 base at V and 0 bases at J, with 6 bases in the middle. This CDR3 is built from 14 residues. Germline V gives CDR1 KGHSH, CDR2 LQKENI. CDR3 DNA sequence: TGTGCCAGCTCACCACTAGACATGAACACTGAAGCTTTCTTT. It encodes CASSPLDMNTEAFF.

This clone was counted at least ten times. J is TRBJ2-5 and V is TRBV24-1, with D possibly matching TRBD2 (6 bases). The germline V gene encodes CDR1 KGHDR and CDR2 SFDVKD. The CDR3 consists of 14 residues. V lost 7 bases to trimming and J lost 2 bases, with 13 bases between them. In DNA form, the CDR3 reads TGTGCCACCAGAGGCGCGGGGAATCAAGAGACCCAGTACTTC. The encoded protein is CATRGAGNQETQYF.

The count of this clone is one. The chain joins TRBV5-4 to TRBJ1-1; TRBD1 aligns across 7 bases. The length of the CDR3 is 14 residues. V lost 4 bases and J lost 0; bases outside the gene matches: 3. Per the germline V gene, CDR1 is SGHNT and CDR2 is YYREEE (reference sequence). CDR3 protein: CASSQQGMNTEAFF. The DNA of the CDR3 is TGTGCCAGCAGCCAACAGGGGATGAACACTGAAGCTTTCTTT. The full variable domain, completed using reference TRBV5-4 and TRBJ1-1, is ETGVTQSPTHLIKTRGQQVTLRCSSQSGHNTVSWYQQALGQGPQFIFQYYREEENGRGNFPPRFSGLQFPNYSSELNVNALELDDSALYLCASSQQGMNTEAFFGQGTRLTVV.

The rearrangement joins TRBV19 to TRBJ2-7; TRBD1 matches at 7 bases. The CDR3 loop spans 13 amino acids. Trimming took 5 bases from V and 3 from J; bases not matched to a gene: 4. Germline values: CDR1 LNHDA, CDR2 SQIVND (reference sequence). The CDR3 loop reads CASSPGQFYEQYF. CDR3 coding DNA: TGTGCCAGTAGTCCGGGACAGTTCTACGAGCAGTACTTC.

CDR3 nucleotide sequence: TGCGCCAGCAGCCTTTCCTCTAGCACAGATACGCAGTATTTT. Translating it yields CASSLSSSTDTQYF. The J gene is TRBJ2-3, the V gene TRBV5-1; D remains unclear. This CDR3 spans 14 amino acids. The germline gives CDR1 SGHRS, CDR2 YFSETQ. V dropped 4 bases and J dropped 0 bases, with 9 bases sitting between them.

The rearrangement joins TRBV30 to TRBJ1-2; weak D call: TRBD1 (6 bases). The CDR3 consists of 13 residues. The germline V gene encodes CDR1 GTSNPN and CDR2 SVGIG (reference sequence). The ends were cut back, 7 bases at V and 6 bases at J, with 18 bases in the middle. The CDR3: CASNPGVVNGYTF. For the CDR3, the DNA is TGTGCCTCAAACCCAGGGGTTGTCAATGGCTACACCTTC.

The V gene is TRBV6-6, the J gene TRBJ2-3; 9 positions agree with TRBD2. Germline CDR1 reads MNHNY; CDR2 reads SVGAGI (reference sequence). The CDR3 is 20 amino acids. V gave up 5 bases and J gave up 3 bases; unmatched junction bases: 21. In DNA, the CDR3 is TGTGCCAGCAGTCCTCCTCCGGGGCGGGGGGGCCTTGTGTCAACAGATACGCAGTATTTT. Translation gives CASSPPPGRGGLVSTDTQYF.

This clone was observed a few times. This chain connects TRBV29-1 to TRBJ2-7; 7 bases align to TRBD1. CDR1 and CDR2 (germline): SQVTM, ANQGSEA. The junction had 6 bases not matched to a gene; V was cut back by 7 bases and J by 6 bases. The CDR3 has 11 amino acids. CDR3 bases: TGCAGCGCTCACAGGGGCTCCGAGCAGTACTTC. Protein sequence: CSAHRGSEQYF.

This clone was seen once. This chain joins TRBV3-1 (or the pseudogene TRBV3-2) and TRBJ2-3; tentatively, D is TRBD2 (6 bases). The CDR3 has 15 amino acids. V lost 4 bases to trimming and J lost 0 bases, with 11 bases between them. CDR1 is LGHDT and CDR2 is YNNKEL in the germline V gene (reference sequence). The chain's CDR3 is CASSLTGGSTDTQYF. The CDR3 DNA is TGTGCCAGCAGCCTTACCGGGGGAAGCACAGATACGCAGTATTTT.

This clone was observed at least ten times. The chain carries TRBV28 and TRBJ1-3; a possible D gene is TRBD1 (6 bases). The CDR3 totals 15 residues. Germline CDR1 MDHEN, CDR2 SYDVKM. The V end was cut by 3 bases, the J end by 9 bases, with 18 bases between. The CDR3 sequence is CASSFSGTSLSTIYF. The DNA of the CDR3 is TGTGCCAGCAGTTTCAGCGGGACATCGTTGAGCACCATATATTTT.

This clone was picked up one time. This chain uses TRBV9 with TRBJ2-3; 12 bases fit TRBD2. Losses at the gene ends were 4 bases for V and 5 bases for J; bases not matched to a gene: 11. This CDR3 is built from 17 residues. From germline, CDR1 is SGDLS and CDR2 YYNGEE. This CDR3 reads CASSFRTSGVGQDTQYF. Written as DNA, the CDR3 is TGTGCCAGCAGCTTCAGGACTAGCGGGGTTGGACAAGATACGCAGTATTTT.

The chain has TRBV5-1 and TRBJ1-4; 8 bases are shared with TRBD1. The CDR3 has 15 amino acids. J was trimmed by 5 bases and V by 4 bases; bases with no gene match: 7. The germline CDR1 and CDR2 sequences are SGHRS and YFSETQ. The CDR3 protein is CASSDTGGWNEKLFF. CDR3 sequence (DNA): TGCGCCAGCAGCGATACAGGGGGATGGAATGAAAAACTGTTTTTT.

V is TRBV5-4 and J is TRBJ2-4; 7 bases agree with TRBD1. J lost 0 bases, V lost 4 bases, and 7 bases had no gene match. The CDR3 has 16 amino acids. Germline V lookup: CDR1 SGHNT, CDR2 YYREEE (reference sequence). CDR3 nucleotides: TGTGCCAGCAGCCGCTCTACAGGGGTAGCCAAAAACATTCAGTACTTC. Amino acid sequence: CASSRSTGVAKNIQYF.

V and J are TRBV24-1 and TRBJ2-1; 9 nucleotides match TRBD1. Trimming cost V 4 bases and J 8 bases; bases outside gene matches: 2. CDR1 and CDR2 from the germline V gene are KGHDR and SFDVKD. The CDR3 is 13 amino acids. CDR3 region: CATSEGQGDEQFF. The CDR3, as DNA: TGTGCCACCAGTGAGGGACAGGGAGATGAGCAGTTCTTC.

This clone was counted once. The rearrangement links TRBV11-1 to TRBJ1-2; the match to TRBD1 covers 8 bases. V shed 4 bases and J 7 bases; nucleotides not matched to a gene: 8. Germline V gene sequence: CDR1 SGHAT, CDR2 FQDESV (reference sequence). CDR3 length equals 14 residues. The CDR3 sequence is CASSSFQGAGGYTF. CDR3 DNA: TGTGCCAGCAGCTCCTTCCAGGGGGCCGGTGGCTACACCTTC.